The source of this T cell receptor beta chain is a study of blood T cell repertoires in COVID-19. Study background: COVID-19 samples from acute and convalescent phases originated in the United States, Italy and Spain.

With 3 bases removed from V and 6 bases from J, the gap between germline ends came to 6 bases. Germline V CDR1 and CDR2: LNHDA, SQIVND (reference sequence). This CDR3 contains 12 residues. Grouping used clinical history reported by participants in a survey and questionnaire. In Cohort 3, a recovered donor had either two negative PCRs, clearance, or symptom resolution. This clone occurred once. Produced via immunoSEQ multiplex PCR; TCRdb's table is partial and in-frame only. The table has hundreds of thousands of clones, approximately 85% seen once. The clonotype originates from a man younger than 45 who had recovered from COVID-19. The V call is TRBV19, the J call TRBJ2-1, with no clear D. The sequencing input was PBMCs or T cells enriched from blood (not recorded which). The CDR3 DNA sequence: TGTGCCAGTAGTATTGGCCGCAATGAGCAGTTCTTC. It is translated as CASSIGRNEQFF.